A selection of T cell receptor beta chains follows, all from one sample in a study of post-analysis software for immune sequencing data. One entry per CDR3 protein results from TCRdb running MiXCR on the PCR reads. Among 600,000 to 750,000 distinct CDR3 sequences listed, approximately 60% were seen once. Specimen: blood. The receptors were gathered from a girl aged 2 to 9 with multiple sclerosis. The CDR3 runs from the conserved cysteine through the conserved F or W. D genes are given only for firm matches. Rows may omit the clone size; those that give it use once, few, many or a size class.

CDR3 DNA: TGCAGTGGGGGGATCCAAGAGACCCAGTACTTC; CDR3 protein: CSGGIQETQYF; V gene: TRBV20-1; D gene: -; CDR3 length: 11; J gene: TRBJ2-5; clone size: -
CDR3 DNA: TGTGCCAGCAGTGAAGGACGGGAGGGCAGAGGCAATGAGCAGTTCTTC; CDR3 protein: CASSEGREGRGNEQFF; V gene: TRBV2; D gene: TRBD2; CDR3 length: 16; J gene: TRBJ2-1; clone size: -
CDR3 DNA: TGTGCCAGCAGTTCAAGGGGGTTCTACAATGAGCAGTTCTTC; CDR3 protein: CASSSRGFYNEQFF; V gene: TRBV12-3/TRBV12-4; D gene: -; CDR3 length: 14; J gene: TRBJ2-1; clone size: -
CDR3 DNA: TGTGCCAGCAGCTGGGAGCGGGGGGGCTATGATGAGCAGTTCTTC; CDR3 protein: CASSWERGGYDEQFF; V gene: TRBV5-8; D gene: TRBD2; CDR3 length: 15; J gene: TRBJ2-1; clone size: -
CDR3 DNA: TGCAGCGCCTTGGTGGGGACAGGGGATGGCTACACCTTC; CDR3 protein: CSALVGTGDGYTF; V gene: TRBV29-1; D gene: TRBD1; CDR3 length: 13; J gene: TRBJ1-2; clone size: -
CDR3 DNA: TGTGCCAGCAGTCGGGACGCTGGGGCCAACGTCCTGACTTTC; CDR3 protein: CASSRDAGANVLTF; V gene: TRBV27; D gene: -; CDR3 length: 14; J gene: TRBJ2-6; clone size: -
CDR3 DNA: TGTGCCAGCAGTTTATCGGAGGGCATTTTCAGTGAGCAGTTCTTC; CDR3 protein: CASSLSEGIFSEQFF; V gene: TRBV12-3/TRBV12-4; D gene: -; CDR3 length: 15; J gene: TRBJ2-1; clone size: -
CDR3 DNA: TGTGCCAGCAGTGAATCAGGGGGGCCCCTGTTAGGCACAGATACGCAGTATTTT; CDR3 protein: CASSESGGPLLGTDTQYF; V gene: TRBV6-1; D gene: -; CDR3 length: 18; J gene: TRBJ2-3; clone size: -
CDR3 DNA: TGCAGTGCTAGAGGCCCGACTAGCGGGGGCAACCAAGAGACCCAGTACTTC; CDR3 protein: CSARGPTSGGNQETQYF; V gene: TRBV20-1; D gene: TRBD2; CDR3 length: 17; J gene: TRBJ2-5; clone size: -
CDR3 DNA: TGTGCCAGCAGCTTCTGGAGGACAGGGGTAGTCGCAGATACGCAGTATTTT; CDR3 protein: CASSFWRTGVVADTQYF; V gene: TRBV11-2; D gene: TRBD1; CDR3 length: 17; J gene: TRBJ2-3; clone size: once
CDR3 DNA: TGCGCCAGCAGCGGTAGCGGGTTGCTCTCCTACGAGCAGTACTTC; CDR3 protein: CASSGSGLLSYEQYF; V gene: TRBV5-1; D gene: TRBD2; CDR3 length: 15; J gene: TRBJ2-7; clone size: -
CDR3 DNA: TGTGCCACCAGTAAACGGACAGGGAACGAGCAGTACTTC; CDR3 protein: CATSKRTGNEQYF; V gene: TRBV15; D gene: TRBD1; CDR3 length: 13; J gene: TRBJ2-7; clone size: -
CDR3 DNA: TGTGCCATGAGTTCGGGGGGTAGCTCCTACGAGCAGTACTTC; CDR3 protein: CAMSSGGSSYEQYF; V gene: TRBV7-9; D gene: TRBD2; CDR3 length: 14; J gene: TRBJ2-7; clone size: -
CDR3 DNA: TGCGCCAGCAGGACAGTGCCGAGCTCCTACAATGAGCAGTTCTTC; CDR3 protein: CASRTVPSSYNEQFF; V gene: TRBV10-2; D gene: -; CDR3 length: 15; J gene: TRBJ2-1; clone size: few
CDR3 DNA: TGTGCCAGCAGCGCAGGAAGGGCCTTAGGCAATGAGCAGTTCTTC; CDR3 protein: CASSAGRALGNEQFF; V gene: TRBV7-9; D gene: -; CDR3 length: 15; J gene: TRBJ2-1; clone size: once
CDR3 DNA: TGTGCCAGCAGCTTAATATTCTCCTCTGGAAACACCATATATTTT; CDR3 protein: CASSLIFSSGNTIYF; V gene: TRBV11-2; D gene: -; CDR3 length: 15; J gene: TRBJ1-3; clone size: -
CDR3 DNA: TGTGCCAGCAGCTCCTCCGGACAGGGGCAGTTCTTC; CDR3 protein: CASSSSGQGQFF; V gene: TRBV7-2; D gene: TRBD1; CDR3 length: 12; J gene: TRBJ2-1; clone size: -